Listed here are 32 T cell receptor beta chains from one sample, sequenced in a study of vaccination and CD4 T cells after COVID-19. Scientists ran DNA taken from cultured CD4+ T cells through the Oncomine TCR Beta short-read assay for sequencing. TCRdb called the PCR reads again in MiXCR, with one record for every CDR3 protein. Of some 21,000 distinct CDR3 sequences in the sample, 46% were seen once. Time point specified: late sampling 161 to 241 days after vaccination in three convalescent patients. Treatment: roughly 10-day PBMC culture with coronavirus spike peptide pools or control peptides (ViraFEST assay). Their antigen targets remain unknown. Here the sequenced sample was CD4+ T cells from blood, cultured in vitro, taken about 7 months after SARS-CoV-2 vaccination. These receptors were obtained from a human donor who had recovered from COVID-19.

The chain joins TRBV19 to TRBJ1-2; TRBD1 aligns across 9 bases. Looked up from germline, CDR1 is LNHDA and CDR2 is SQIVND (reference sequence). Trimming cost V 7 bases and J 7 bases; bases outside gene matches: 10. The CDR3 consists of 14 residues. This CDR3 is CASKRGTGNGGYTF. CDR3 nucleotide sequence: TGTGCCAGTAAACGCGGGACAGGGAACGGTGGCTACACCTTC.

The chain links TRBV4-3 to TRBJ2-5; D gene ambiguous. CDR3 size: 14 residues. Trimming pared 0 bases from V and 5 bases from J, leaving 10 bases between. Looked up from germline, CDR1 is LGHNA and CDR2 is YSLEER. The CDR3 DNA reads TGCGCCAGCAGCCAAGATGTTTCTAGGGAGACCCAGTACTTC. Translation gives CASSQDVSRETQYF.

The chain employs TRBV20-1 and TRBJ2-3; 10 bases align to TRBD2. The CDR3 is 15 residues long. The ends lost 3 bases at V and 1 base at J; junction bases unmatched: 4. Germline V gene data show CDR1 as DFQATT and CDR2 as SNEGSKA (reference sequence). The CDR3 DNA is TGCAGTGCTAGCAGGACTAGCGGTCGCACAGATACGCAGTATTTT. Protein: CSASRTSGRTDTQYF.

This clonotype appeared a few times. V and J are TRBV20-1 and TRBJ2-7; TRBD2 is a possible D gene (7 bases). The V and J ends lost 6 bases and 6 bases respectively, with 24 bases between them. CDR1 is DFQATT and CDR2 is SNEGSKA in the germline V gene (reference sequence). There are 15 residues in the CDR3. CDR3 DNA: TGCAGTGCACCCGAGATAGGGACGGGGGGCCGCGAGCAGTACTTC. It codes for CSAPEIGTGGREQYF.

This clonotype showed up just a few times. V gene TRBV20-1 combines with J gene TRBJ1-6; D unclear. Germline assignment: CDR1 DFQATT and CDR2 SNEGSKA (reference sequence). Trimming took 5 bases from V and 8 from J, leaving 13 bases between them. The CDR3 spans 13 residues. DNA for the CDR3: TGCAGTGCTTTTAGGCCCGGTGATTCACCCCTCCACTTT. Its translation: CSAFRPGDSPLHF.

The chain combines TRBV10-3 with TRBJ2-5; 7 bases fit TRBD1. The CDR3 runs to 14 residues. Germline-derived CDR1 and CDR2 are ENHRY and SYGVKD. V dropped 5 bases and J dropped 5; count of bases not matched to a gene: 8. The CDR3 nucleotides read TGTGCCATCAGTAGAAGACAGGGCGAGGAGACCCAGTACTTC. Its translation is CAISRRQGEETQYF.

The chain recombines TRBV7-2 with TRBJ1-2; 8 positions match TRBD1. CDR3 size: 14 residues. Losses at the gene ends were 3 bases for V and 11 bases for J; bases not matched to a gene: 11. Germline lookup yields CDR1 SGHTA and CDR2 FQGNSA. Here the CDR3 reads CASSFNRQGMAYTF. CDR3 DNA: TGTGCCAGCAGCTTTAATAGACAGGGGATGGCGTACACCTTC.

The chain joins TRBV20-1 to TRBJ2-7; D is undetermined. The CDR3 is 12 amino acids. The V end was cut by 3 bases, the J end by 2 bases, with 8 bases between. The germline V gene has CDR1 DFQATT and CDR2 SNEGSKA (reference sequence). CDR3 amino acids: CSARWKTYEQYF. In DNA form, the CDR3 reads TGCAGTGCTAGGTGGAAGACCTACGAGCAGTACTTC.

The genes are TRBV6-1 and TRBJ2-5; 7 bases align to TRBD1. The junction had 4 bases not matched to a gene; V was cut back by 6 bases and J by 3 bases. This CDR3 spans 13 amino acids. Germline CDR1 and CDR2: MNHNS and SASEGT. DNA for the CDR3: TGTGCCAGCAGGATGACAGGGAAAGAGACCCAGTACTTC. It is translated as CASRMTGKETQYF.

V usage is TRBV11-2 and J usage is TRBJ1-2; a possible D gene is TRBD1 (5 bases). Trimming removed 1 base at V and 7 bases at J, with 7 bases between. The CDR3 extends over 12 amino acids. Germline V gene lookup returns CDR1 SGHAT and CDR2 FQNNGV. This CDR3 is CASSLVGTGYTF. CDR3 nucleotide sequence: TGTGCCAGCAGCTTAGTAGGGACTGGCTACACCTTC.

The J gene is TRBJ2-7, the V gene TRBV6-1, with D perhaps being TRBD1 or TRBD2 (5 bases each). V gave up 6 bases and J gave up 4 bases, with 13 bases separating them. In germline, CDR1 is MNHNS, CDR2 SASEGT. The CDR3 runs 13 residues. The CDR3 DNA reads as TGTGCCAGCAGGACCGGGACGATATACGAGCAGTACTTC. As protein: CASRTGTIYEQYF.

This CDR3 is CASTGQHQETQYF. Written as DNA, the CDR3 is TGTGCCAGCACCGGGCAGCACCAAGAGACCCAGTACTTC. The chain has TRBV6-1 and TRBJ2-5; D remains ambiguous. Trimming took off 7 bases at V and 0 bases at J, with 9 bases between the two ends. The CDR3 has 13 amino acids. CDR1 and CDR2 from the germline V gene are MNHNS and SASEGT.

This clonotype was seen more than once but under ten times. The CDR3 DNA reads as TGTGCCAGCAGTCACCGACAGGGCGGCACTGAAGCTTTCTTT. This sequence encodes CASSHRQGGTEAFF. The rearrangement links TRBV6-2 or TRBV6-3 to TRBJ1-1; TRBD1 agrees at 7 bases. Germline CDR1 MNHEY, CDR2 SVGEGT. With V trimmed by 5 bases and J by 4 bases, 7 bases remained unmatched. The CDR3 loop spans 14 amino acids.

V and J are TRBV19 and TRBJ1-1, with 7 bases aligning to TRBD1. Trimming took 7 bases from V and 0 from J; bases not matched to a gene: 8. The CDR3 is made up of 15 amino acids. CDR1 and CDR2 (germline): LNHDA, SQIVND (reference sequence). DNA for the CDR3: TGTGCCAGTATCGTAGGGGACAGAATGAACACTGAAGCTTTCTTT. It translates to CASIVGDRMNTEAFF.

This chain links TRBV5-5 with TRBJ1-2; D not certain. With 1 base removed from V and 4 bases from J, the gap between germline ends came to 8 bases. The CDR3 contains 13 residues. In germline, CDR1 is SGHKS, CDR2 YYEKEE (reference sequence). The CDR3 DNA sequence: TGTGCCAGCAGCTTGCGCCAGCCCTATGGCTACACCTTC. Protein sequence: CASSLRQPYGYTF.

The V call is TRBV4-3, the J call TRBJ2-3; no clear D gene. Per the germline V gene, CDR1 is LGHNA and CDR2 is YSLEER. With 0 bases removed from V and 8 bases from J, the gap between germline ends came to 9 bases. The CDR3 is made up of 13 amino acids. CDR3 nucleotides: TGCGCCAGCAGCCAAGACGCCCGAGGTACGCAGTATTTT. It translates to CASSQDARGTQYF.

The rearrangement uses TRBV11-3 and TRBJ2-3, with a possible D match to TRBD1 (6 bases). This CDR3 is 13 amino acids long. Trimming took 3 bases from V and 8 from J, leaving 12 bases between them. CDR1 is SGHNT and CDR2 is YENEEA in the germline V gene. CDR3 in DNA: TGTGCCAGCAGCTTTTTGGGACAAGTTACGCAGTATTTT. Amino acid sequence: CASSFLGQVTQYF.

This clonotype came up a few times. This chain joins TRBV7-9 and TRBJ2-5; possible D gene TRBD1, 7 bases. There are 14 residues in the CDR3. Germline CDR1 is SEHNR and CDR2 is FQNEAQ (reference sequence). With 3 bases removed from V and 5 bases from J, the gap between germline ends came to 13 bases. The CDR3: CASSFGGGRETQYF. As DNA, the CDR3 is TGTGCCAGCAGCTTTGGAGGGGGCCGGGAGACCCAGTACTTC.

This rearrangement joins TRBV20-1 to TRBJ1-6, with 8 positions matching TRBD1. The CDR3 has 13 amino acids. Germline CDR1 and CDR2: DFQATT and SNEGSKA (reference sequence). J was trimmed by 8 bases and V by 6 bases; bases with no gene match: 6. In DNA form, the CDR3 reads TGCAGTGCAGCCGGGACAGGTGATTCACCCCTCCACTTT. As protein: CSAAGTGDSPLHF.

This clonotype turned up a few times. The chain carries TRBV7-2 and TRBJ2-7; D may correspond to TRBD1 or TRBD2 (6 bases each). The ends were cut back, 4 bases at V and 0 bases at J, with 13 bases in the middle. Germline CDR1 SGHTA, CDR2 FQGNSA. The CDR3 is 15 residues long. This CDR3 is CASSWQGGSSYEQYF. CDR3 in DNA: TGTGCCAGCAGCTGGCAAGGGGGGAGCTCCTACGAGCAGTACTTC.

This sequence joins TRBV29-1 and TRBJ2-7; 9 bases match TRBD1. V shed 4 bases, J shed 2 bases, and the junction held 3 bases outside the gene matches. Germline V gene sequence: CDR1 SQVTM, CDR2 ANQGSEA. This CDR3 has 13 residues. CDR3 protein: CSVGQGVTYEQYF. The CDR3 DNA is TGCAGCGTTGGACAGGGGGTCACCTACGAGCAGTACTTC.

The gene calls are TRBV20-1 and TRBJ2-7; TRBD1 is a possible D gene (5 bases). The CDR3 loop spans 13 amino acids. V dropped 2 bases and J dropped 3 bases, with 11 bases sitting between them. Germline loops: CDR1 DFQATT, CDR2 SNEGSKA (reference sequence). CDR3 sequence (DNA): TGCAGTGCTAGACAGGGTTACGTCTACGAGCAGTACTTC. It specifies CSARQGYVYEQYF.

This rearrangement joins TRBV6-1 to TRBJ2-7, with no clear D. There are 11 residues in the CDR3. From germline, CDR1 is MNHNS and CDR2 SASEGT. Trimming left V 7 bases short and J 7 bases short, with 11 bases between. CDR3 protein: CASTTVMEQYF. The CDR3 DNA is TGTGCCAGCACCACCGTTATGGAGCAGTACTTC.

Only a few counts were recorded for this clonotype. The chain recombines TRBV27 with TRBJ2-5, with 8 bases identical to TRBD1. J was trimmed by 2 bases and V by 5 bases; bases with no gene match: 13. The length of the CDR3 is 17 residues. Germline values: CDR1 MNHEY, CDR2 SMNVEV (reference sequence). The CDR3 DNA sequence: TGTGCCAGCAGTAGCCAGAGGACAGGGTGGATTCAAGAGACCCAGTACTTC. It is translated as CASSSQRTGWIQETQYF.

Judged by abundance, this clonotype is medium-sized. The rearrangement uses TRBV6-1 and TRBJ2-2; D gene uncertain. The CDR3 covers 15 residues. Trimming left V 2 bases short and J 4 bases short, with 11 bases between. Germline V gene data show CDR1 as MNHNS and CDR2 as SASEGT. CDR3 DNA: TGTGCCAGCAGTGAACCAGGATTGAGCACCGGGGAGCTGTTTTTT. Translated, it gives CASSEPGLSTGELFF.

This clonotype turned up a few times. The chain combines TRBV2 with TRBJ1-1; 7 bases map to TRBD1. The CDR3 runs to 14 residues. The trim removed 7 bases at V and 4 bases at J, leaving 9 bases unmatched. Germline V gene lookup returns CDR1 SNHLY and CDR2 FYNNEI. CDR3 DNA sequence: TGTGCCAGCACCGTACAGGGGAGGGTCACTGAAGCTTTCTTT. Translation gives CASTVQGRVTEAFF.

V and J are TRBV20-1 and TRBJ1-2; D call uncertain. The CDR3 sequence is 12 residues long. Trimming removed 3 bases from V and 8 bases from J, with 13 bases in between. Germline CDR1 and CDR2: DFQATT and SNEGSKA (reference sequence). The CDR3 loop is CSASENSEGYTF. The CDR3 region has the DNA TGCAGTGCTAGTGAGAACAGCGAGGGCTACACCTTC.

The chain uses TRBV11-1 and TRBJ2-5; the D is unclear. Per germline, CDR1 SGHAT and CDR2 FQDESV (reference sequence). Trimming pared 4 bases from V and 5 bases from J, leaving 11 bases between. The CDR3 has 13 residues. CDR3 sequence (DNA): TGTGCCAGCAGCTATGGTCCTCAGGAGACCCAGTACTTC. Its translation is CASSYGPQETQYF. Drawing the rest from reference TRBV11-1 and TRBJ2-5, the complete variable domain is EAEVAQSPRYKITEKSQAVAFWCDPISGHATLYWYRQILGQGPELLVQFQDESVVDDSQLPKDRFSAERLKGVDSTLKIQPAELGDSAMYLCASSYGPQETQYFGPGTRLLVL.

This clonotype occurred a few times. Here the CDR3 reads CASSKGQGVWTDTQYF. CDR3 coding DNA: TGTGCCAGCAGCAAAGGACAGGGGGTATGGACAGATACGCAGTATTTT. The chain is built from TRBV27 and TRBJ2-3; the match to TRBD1 covers 10 bases. The germline V gene encodes CDR1 MNHEY and CDR2 SMNVEV (reference sequence). The trim removed 6 bases at V and 3 bases at J, leaving 9 bases unmatched. The CDR3 sequence is 16 residues long.

The rearrangement links TRBV7-2 to TRBJ2-7, with a possible D match to TRBD2 (5 bases). This CDR3 contains 14 residues. Trimming stripped 5 bases from V and 6 bases from J, with 17 bases between. Germline assignment: CDR1 SGHTA and CDR2 FQGNSA. The DNA for the CDR3 is TGTGCCAGCAGCCCCAACCTTATAGGAGGCGAGCAGTACTTC. It codes for CASSPNLIGGEQYF.

This clonotype has more than one count but fewer than ten. The gene calls are TRBV7-3 and TRBJ1-6; D gene uncertain. Germline lookup yields CDR1 SGHTA and CDR2 FQGTGA. The CDR3 totals 15 residues. The V and J ends lost 0 bases and 10 bases respectively, with 13 bases between them. CDR3: CASSLTANEGSPLHF. CDR3 nucleotide sequence: TGTGCCAGCAGCTTAACGGCCAACGAGGGATCACCCCTCCACTTT.

The chain couples TRBV18 to TRBJ2-7; maybe TRBD2 (5 bases). Trimming took off 6 bases at V and 4 bases at J, with 10 bases between the two ends. Germline V gene data show CDR1 as KGHSH and CDR2 as LQKENI. CDR3 length equals 12 residues. CDR3 sequence reads: CASSSREYEQYF. The DNA of the CDR3 is TGTGCCAGCTCGTCGAGGGAGTACGAGCAGTACTTC.